The clone carrying this T cell receptor beta chain was seen a handful of times. What it binds is unknown. As for treatment: oral pan-JAK inhibitor, 5-10 mg twice daily. The sorting of PBMCs gave CD4+ and CD8+ T cells. Following extraction, RNA underwent reverse transcription to cDNA, which served as the sequencing template. Assay used: immunoSEQ multiplex PCR; TCRdb lists only in-frame clones, some missing. The table has about 190,000 clones, around 60% seen once. This entry is derived from a study of CD8+ T cells in alopecia areata. Study-wide results and limits: TCR sharing across patients was less clear than in mice, possibly HLA-related. For patients receiving tofacitinib, scalp clonality and expanded CD8+ clones among the top 100 significantly decreased. Because of a solitary nonresponder, the connection of baseline CD8+ expansion to response stays uncertain.

The sequencing here drew on CD4+ T cells sorted from blood, taken around week 49, from a patient treated with tofacitinib. This receptor was obtained from a human donor with alopecia areata.

The chain's CDR3 is CSVEVGTGAGQPQHF. The CDR3 DNA reads as TGCAGCGTTGAAGTTGGGACAGGGGCCGGTCAGCCCCAGCATTTT. The J gene is TRBJ1-5, the V gene TRBV29-1; TRBD1 matches 10 bases. J was trimmed by 6 bases and V by 1 base; bases with no gene match: 6. Germline V gives CDR1 SQVTM, CDR2 ANQGSEA. This CDR3 spans 15 amino acids.